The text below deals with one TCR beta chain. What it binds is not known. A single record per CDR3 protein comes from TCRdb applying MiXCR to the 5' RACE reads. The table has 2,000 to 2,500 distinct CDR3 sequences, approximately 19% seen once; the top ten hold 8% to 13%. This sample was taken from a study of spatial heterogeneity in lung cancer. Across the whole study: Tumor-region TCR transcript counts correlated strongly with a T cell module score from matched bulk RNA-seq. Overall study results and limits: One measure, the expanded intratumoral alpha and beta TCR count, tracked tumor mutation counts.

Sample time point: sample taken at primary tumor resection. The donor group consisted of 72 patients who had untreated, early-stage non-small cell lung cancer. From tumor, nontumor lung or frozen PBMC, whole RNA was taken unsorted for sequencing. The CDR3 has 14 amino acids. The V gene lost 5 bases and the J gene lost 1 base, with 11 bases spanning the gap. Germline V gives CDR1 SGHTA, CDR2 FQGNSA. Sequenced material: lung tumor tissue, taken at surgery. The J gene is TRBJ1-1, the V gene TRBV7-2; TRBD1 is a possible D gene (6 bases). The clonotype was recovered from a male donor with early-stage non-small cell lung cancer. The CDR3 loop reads CASSPQGQNTEAFF. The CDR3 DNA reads TGTGCCAGCAGCCCCCAGGGGCAGAACACTGAAGCTTTCTTT. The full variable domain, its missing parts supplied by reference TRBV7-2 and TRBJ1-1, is GAGVSQSPSNKVTEKGKDVELRCDPISGHTALYWYRQSLGQGLEFLIYFQGNSAPDKSGLPSDRFSAERTGGSVSTLTIQRTQQEDSAVYLCASSPQGQNTEAFFGQGTRLTVV.